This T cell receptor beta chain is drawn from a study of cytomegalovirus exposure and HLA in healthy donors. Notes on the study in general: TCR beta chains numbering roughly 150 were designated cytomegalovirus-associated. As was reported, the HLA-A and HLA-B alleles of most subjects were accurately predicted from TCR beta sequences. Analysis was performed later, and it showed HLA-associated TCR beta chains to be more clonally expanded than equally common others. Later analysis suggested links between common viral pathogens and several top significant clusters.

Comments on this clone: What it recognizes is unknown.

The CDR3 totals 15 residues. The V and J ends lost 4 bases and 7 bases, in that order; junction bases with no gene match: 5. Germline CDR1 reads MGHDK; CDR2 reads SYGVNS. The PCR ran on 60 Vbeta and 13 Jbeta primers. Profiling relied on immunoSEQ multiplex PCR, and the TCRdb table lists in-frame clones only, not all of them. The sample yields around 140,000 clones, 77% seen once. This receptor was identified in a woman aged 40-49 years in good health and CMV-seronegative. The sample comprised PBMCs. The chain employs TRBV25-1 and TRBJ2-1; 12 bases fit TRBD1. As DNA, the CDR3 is TGTGCCAGCAGTGCTCCGGGACAGGGGGCAAATGAGCAGTTCTTC. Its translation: CASSAPGQGANEQFF.